A single sample is the source of the 5 T cell receptor beta chains below, sequenced in a study of control samples from healthy donors and cancer patients. Generated by immunoSEQ multiplex PCR, the TCRdb table keeps only in-frame clones and is missing some. Of about 140,000 clones in the sample, about 88% were seen once. The sequenced material came from blood. These TCRs come from a woman in her 30s in good health.

CDR3 residues: CASSEGQGVGYTF. As DNA, the CDR3 is TGTGCCAGCAGTGAAGGGCAGGGTGTTGGCTACACCTTC. The V and J genes are TRBV6-1 and TRBJ1-2; the D gene is possibly TRBD1 (5 bases). Germline V gene data show CDR1 as MNHNS and CDR2 as SASEGT. V gave up 1 base and J gave up 7 bases, with 10 bases separating them. The CDR3 sequence is 13 residues long.

V usage is TRBV5-4 and J usage is TRBJ1-4; 8 nucleotides line up with TRBD1. V gave up 4 bases and J gave up 2 bases; unmatched junction bases: 4. Germline loops: CDR1 SGHNT, CDR2 YYREEE (reference sequence). This CDR3 is 15 amino acids long. CDR3 nucleotides: TGTGCCAGCAGCCCCGGACAGGGCACTAATGAAAAACTGTTTTTT. Translating it yields CASSPGQGTNEKLFF.

The chain is built from TRBV6-6 and TRBJ2-2; no definite D call. The germline V gene has CDR1 MNHNY and CDR2 SVGAGI (reference sequence). CDR3 size: 13 residues. Deletions cut 2 bases from V and 1 base from J, with 2 bases between. The DNA of the CDR3 is TGTGCCAGCAGTTACCTGAACACCGGGGAGCTGTTTTTT. Translated: CASSYLNTGELFF.

The CDR3 DNA reads TGTGCCAGCAGTTTCTTCAGGGGCGCCGGGGAGCTGTTTTTT. Its translation: CASSFFRGAGELFF. The chain employs TRBV27 and TRBJ2-2; D is perhaps TRBD1 (6 bases). With 3 bases removed from V and 6 bases from J, the gap between germline ends came to 11 bases. This CDR3 region has 14 residues. Germline CDR1 and CDR2: MNHEY and SMNVEV (reference sequence).

The chain carries TRBV28 and TRBJ2-7; D perhaps matches TRBD1 (6 bases). This CDR3 region has 14 residues. Trimming took 7 bases from V and 2 from J, leaving 15 bases between them. CDR1 MDHEN and CDR2 SYDVKM come from the germline V gene. This chain's CDR3 is CASTLGTSPYEQYF. CDR3 sequence (DNA): TGTGCCAGCACCTTGGGGACATCGCCCTACGAGCAGTACTTC.